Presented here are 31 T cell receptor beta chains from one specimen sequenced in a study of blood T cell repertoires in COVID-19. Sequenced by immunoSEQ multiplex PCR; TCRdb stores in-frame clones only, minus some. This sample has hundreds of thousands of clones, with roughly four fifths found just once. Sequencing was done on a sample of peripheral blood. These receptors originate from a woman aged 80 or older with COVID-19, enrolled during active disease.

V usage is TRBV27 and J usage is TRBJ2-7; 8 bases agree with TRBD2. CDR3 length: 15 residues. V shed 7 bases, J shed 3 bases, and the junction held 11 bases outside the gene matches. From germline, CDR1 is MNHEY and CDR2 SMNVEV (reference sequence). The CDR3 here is CASKSTGLGGYEQYF. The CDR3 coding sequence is TGTGCCAGCAAGTCCACGGGACTAGGGGGCTACGAGCAGTACTTC.

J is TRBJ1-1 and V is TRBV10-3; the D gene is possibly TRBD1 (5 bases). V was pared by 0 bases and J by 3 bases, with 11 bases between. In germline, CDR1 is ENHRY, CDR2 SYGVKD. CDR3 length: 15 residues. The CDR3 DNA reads TGTGCCATCAGTGAGTCCCAGGGCGCCTACACTGAAGCTTTCTTT. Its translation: CAISESQGAYTEAFF.

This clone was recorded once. The CDR3: CASSPRGQGFTEAFF. CDR3 sequence (DNA): TGTGCCAGCTCTCCCAGAGGACAGGGGTTTACTGAAGCTTTCTTT. This chain links TRBV7-2 with TRBJ1-1; 9 bases are shared with TRBD1. This CDR3 is built from 15 residues. Germline lookup yields CDR1 SGHTA and CDR2 FQGNSA. Unmatched junction bases numbered 12, after V lost 8 bases and J lost 5 bases.

CDR3 coding DNA: TGTGCCAGCTCACCAAATGGAGGGAGCTCCTACGAGCAGTACTTC. Its protein product is CASSPNGGSSYEQYF. The V and J genes are TRBV18 and TRBJ2-7; a weak D match, TRBD2 (6 bases). The CDR3 runs to 15 residues. In germline, CDR1 is KGHSH, CDR2 LQKENI. Between the trimmed V and J ends, which lost 2 bases and 0 bases, there was a span of 11 bases.

The CDR3 region is CASSQAQGQGLDTQYF. The CDR3 nucleotides read TGTGCCAGCAGCCAAGCTCAGGGACAGGGTCTTGATACGCAGTATTTT. This chain links TRBV4-2 with TRBJ2-3; 9 bases fit TRBD1. Germline values: CDR1 LGHNA, CDR2 YNFKEQ. The CDR3 sequence is 16 residues long. Trimming took 1 base from V and 6 from J; bases not matched to a gene: 8.

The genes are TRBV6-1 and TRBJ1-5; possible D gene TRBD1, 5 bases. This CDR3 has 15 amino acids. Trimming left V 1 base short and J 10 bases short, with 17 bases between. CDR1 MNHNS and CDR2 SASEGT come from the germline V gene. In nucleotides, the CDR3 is TGTGCCAGCAGTGAAGGGACACCGGCCCTTTTTCCCCAGCATTTT. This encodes CASSEGTPALFPQHF.

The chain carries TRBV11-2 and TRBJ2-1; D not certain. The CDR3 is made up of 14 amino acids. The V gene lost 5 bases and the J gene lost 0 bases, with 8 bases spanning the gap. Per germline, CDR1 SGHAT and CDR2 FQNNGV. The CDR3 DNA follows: TGTGCCAGCAGCCTCTCGAGCTCCTACAATGAGCAGTTCTTC. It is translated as CASSLSSSYNEQFF.

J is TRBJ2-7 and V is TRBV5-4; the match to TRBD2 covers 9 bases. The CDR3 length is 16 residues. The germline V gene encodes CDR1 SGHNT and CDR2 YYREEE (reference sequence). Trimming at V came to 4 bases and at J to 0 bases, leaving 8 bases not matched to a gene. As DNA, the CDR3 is TGTGCCAGCAGCATGGGGACTAGCCCTAGCTCCTACGAGCAGTACTTC. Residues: CASSMGTSPSSYEQYF.

CDR3 DNA sequence: TGTGCCAGCAGCCCTCACCCGGGACTCGCCTACGAGCAGTACTTC. It is translated as CASSPHPGLAYEQYF. The chain combines TRBV7-8 with TRBJ2-7, with D tentatively TRBD2 (6 bases). With 5 bases removed from V and 2 bases from J, the gap between germline ends came to 16 bases. This CDR3 is 15 amino acids long. Germline V lookup: CDR1 SGHVS, CDR2 FQNEAQ. Supplemented by reference TRBV7-8 and TRBJ2-7, the full variable domain reads GAGVSQSPRYKVAKRGQDVALRCDPISGHVSLFWYQQALGQGPEFLTYFQNEAQLDKSGLPSDRFFAERPEGSVSTLKIQRTQQEDSAVYLCASSPHPGLAYEQYFGPGTRLTVT.

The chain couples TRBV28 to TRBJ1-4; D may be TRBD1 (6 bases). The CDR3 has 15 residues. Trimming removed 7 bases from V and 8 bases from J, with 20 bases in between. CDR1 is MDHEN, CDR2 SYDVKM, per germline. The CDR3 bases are TGTGCCAGCACCCAAGGGGGTCCAATCGGGGAAAAACTGTTTTTT. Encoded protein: CASTQGGPIGEKLFF.

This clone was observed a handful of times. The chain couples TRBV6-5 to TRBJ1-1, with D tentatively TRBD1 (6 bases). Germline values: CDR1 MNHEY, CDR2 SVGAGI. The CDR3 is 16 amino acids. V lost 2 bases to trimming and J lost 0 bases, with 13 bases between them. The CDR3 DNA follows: TGTGCCAGCAGTTACGGGACCAACAGGGTGAACACTGAAGCTTTCTTT. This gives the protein CASSYGTNRVNTEAFF.

This chain's CDR3 is CASSFGSNNEKLFF. The CDR3 region has the DNA TGTGCCAGCAGCTTTGGCAGTAACAATGAAAAACTGTTTTTT. This rearrangement joins TRBV7-9 to TRBJ1-4; D not resolved. The germline V gene has CDR1 SEHNR and CDR2 FQNEAQ (reference sequence). Deletions cut 3 bases from V and 5 bases from J, with 10 bases between. The length of the CDR3 is 14 residues.

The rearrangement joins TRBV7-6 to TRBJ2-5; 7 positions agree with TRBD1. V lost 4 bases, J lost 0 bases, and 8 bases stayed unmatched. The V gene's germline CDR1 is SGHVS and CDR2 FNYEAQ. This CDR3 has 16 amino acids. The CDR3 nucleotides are TGTGCCAGCAGCTCGACGACAGGGCTTAACCAAGAGACCCAGTACTTC. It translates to CASSSTTGLNQETQYF.

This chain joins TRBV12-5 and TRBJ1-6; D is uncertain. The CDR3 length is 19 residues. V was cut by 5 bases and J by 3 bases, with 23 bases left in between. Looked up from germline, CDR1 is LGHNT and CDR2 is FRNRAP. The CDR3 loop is CASGIFLVAEGDYNSPLHF. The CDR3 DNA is TGTGCTAGTGGTATATTCCTTGTTGCGGAGGGAGACTATAATTCACCCCTCCACTTT.

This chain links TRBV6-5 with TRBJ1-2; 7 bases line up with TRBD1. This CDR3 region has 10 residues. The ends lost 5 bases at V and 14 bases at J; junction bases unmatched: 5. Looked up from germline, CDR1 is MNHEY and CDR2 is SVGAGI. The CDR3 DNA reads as TGTGCCAGCAGTCTCAGGGGGAAGACCTTC. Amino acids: CASSLRGKTF.

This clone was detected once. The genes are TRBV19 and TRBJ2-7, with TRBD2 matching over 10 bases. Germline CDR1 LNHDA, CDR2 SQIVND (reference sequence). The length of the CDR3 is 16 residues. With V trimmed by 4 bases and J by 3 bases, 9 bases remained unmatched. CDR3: CASSKPSSGGDYEQYF. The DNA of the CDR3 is TGTGCCAGTAGTAAGCCGTCTAGCGGGGGTGACTACGAGCAGTACTTC.

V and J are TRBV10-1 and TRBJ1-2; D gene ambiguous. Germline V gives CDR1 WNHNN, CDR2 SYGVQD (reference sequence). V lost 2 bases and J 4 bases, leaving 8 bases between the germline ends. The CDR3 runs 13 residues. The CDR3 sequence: CASSEKAGYGYTF. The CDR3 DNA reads TGCGCCAGCAGTGAGAAAGCCGGCTATGGCTACACCTTC.

The chain's CDR3 is CASSSGTGAAYEQYF. CDR3 in DNA: TGTGCCAGCAGTTCCGGGACAGGTGCTGCCTACGAGCAGTACTTC. The chain is built from TRBV11-3 and TRBJ2-7; 8 nucleotides line up with TRBD1. The CDR3 covers 15 residues. Trimming removed 6 bases from V and 2 bases from J; junction bases left unmatched: 9. The germline V gene encodes CDR1 SGHNT and CDR2 YENEEA.

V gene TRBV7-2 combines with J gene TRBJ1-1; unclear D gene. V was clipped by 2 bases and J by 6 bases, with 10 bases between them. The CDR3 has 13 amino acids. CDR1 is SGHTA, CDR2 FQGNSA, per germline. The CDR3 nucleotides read TGTGCCAGCAGCTTATTTCGTCGGGCTGAAGCTTTCTTT. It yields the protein CASSLFRRAEAFF.

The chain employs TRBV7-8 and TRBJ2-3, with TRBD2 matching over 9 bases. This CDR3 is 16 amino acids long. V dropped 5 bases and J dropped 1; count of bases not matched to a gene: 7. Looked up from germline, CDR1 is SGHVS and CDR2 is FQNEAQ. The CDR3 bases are TGTGCCAGCAGCCCCGGGACTAGCCGACGCACAGATACGCAGTATTTT. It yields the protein CASSPGTSRRTDTQYF.

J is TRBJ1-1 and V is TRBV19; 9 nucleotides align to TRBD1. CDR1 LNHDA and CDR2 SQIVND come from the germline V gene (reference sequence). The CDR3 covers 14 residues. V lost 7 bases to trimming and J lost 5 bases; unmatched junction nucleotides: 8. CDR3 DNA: TGTGCCAGTATTCCCGACAGGGGGGGTACTGAAGCTTTCTTT. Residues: CASIPDRGGTEAFF. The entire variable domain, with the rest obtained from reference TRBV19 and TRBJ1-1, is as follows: DGGITQSPKYLFRKEGQNVTLSCEQNLNHDAMYWYRQDPGQGLRLIYYSQIVNDFQKGDIAEGYSVSREKKESFPLTVTSAQKNPTAFYLCASIPDRGGTEAFFGQGTRLTVV.

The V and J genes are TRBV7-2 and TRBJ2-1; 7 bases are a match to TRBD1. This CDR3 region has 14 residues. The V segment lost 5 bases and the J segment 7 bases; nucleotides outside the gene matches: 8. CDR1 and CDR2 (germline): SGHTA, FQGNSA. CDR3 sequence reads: CASSPRQGGNEQFF. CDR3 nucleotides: TGTGCCAGCAGCCCCAGACAGGGTGGGAATGAGCAGTTCTTC.

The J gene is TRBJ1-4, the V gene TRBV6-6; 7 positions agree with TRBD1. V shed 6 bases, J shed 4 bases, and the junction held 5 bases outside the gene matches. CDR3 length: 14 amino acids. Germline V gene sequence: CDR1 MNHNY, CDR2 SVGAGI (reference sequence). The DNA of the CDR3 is TGTGCCAGCAGCCGTACAGGGGTTAATGAAAAACTGTTTTTT. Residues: CASSRTGVNEKLFF.

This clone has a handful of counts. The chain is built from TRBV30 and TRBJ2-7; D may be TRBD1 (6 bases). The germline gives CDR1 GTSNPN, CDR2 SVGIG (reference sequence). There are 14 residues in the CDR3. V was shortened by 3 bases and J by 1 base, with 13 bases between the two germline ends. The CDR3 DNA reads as TGTGCCTGGAGCGGCTACAGGGCTTCCTACGAGCAGTACTTC. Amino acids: CAWSGYRASYEQYF. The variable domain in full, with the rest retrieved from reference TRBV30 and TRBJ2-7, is SQTIHQWPATLVQPVGSPLSLECTVEGTSNPNLYWYRQAAGRGLQLLFYSVGIGQISSEVPQNLSASRPQDRQFILSSKKLLLSDSGFYLCAWSGYRASYEQYFGPGTRLTVT.

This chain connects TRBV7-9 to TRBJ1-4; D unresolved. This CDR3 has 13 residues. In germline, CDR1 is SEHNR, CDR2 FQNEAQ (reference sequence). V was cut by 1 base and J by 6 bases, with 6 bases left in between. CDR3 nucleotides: TGTGCCAGCAGCTTAGGGTTAGATGAAAAACTGTTTTTT. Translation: CASSLGLDEKLFF.

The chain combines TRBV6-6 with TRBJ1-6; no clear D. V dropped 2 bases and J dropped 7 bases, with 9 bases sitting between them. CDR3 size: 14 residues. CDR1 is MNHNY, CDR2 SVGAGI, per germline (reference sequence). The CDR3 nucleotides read TGTGCCAGCAGTTACGGAGCGGGGAATTCACCCCTCCACTTT. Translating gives CASSYGAGNSPLHF.

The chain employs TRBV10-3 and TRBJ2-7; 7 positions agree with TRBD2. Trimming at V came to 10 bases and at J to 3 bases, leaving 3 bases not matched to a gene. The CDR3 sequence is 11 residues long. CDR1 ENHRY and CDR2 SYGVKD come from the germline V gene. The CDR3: CASGGGYEQYF. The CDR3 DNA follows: TGTGCCAGCGGGGGTGGCTACGAGCAGTACTTC.

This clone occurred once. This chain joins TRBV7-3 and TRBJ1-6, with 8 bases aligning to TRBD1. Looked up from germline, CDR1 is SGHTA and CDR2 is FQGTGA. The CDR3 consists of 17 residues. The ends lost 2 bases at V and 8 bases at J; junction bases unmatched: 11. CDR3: CASSLYARGTGDSPLHF. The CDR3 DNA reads TGTGCCAGCAGCTTATACGCGCGGGGGACAGGCGATTCACCCCTCCACTTT. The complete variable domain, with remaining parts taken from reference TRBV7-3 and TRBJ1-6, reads GAGVSQTPSNKVTEKGKYVELRCDPISGHTALYWYRQSLGQGPEFLIYFQGTGAADDSGLPNDRFFAVRPEGSVSTLKIQRTERGDSAVYLCASSLYARGTGDSPLHFGNGTRLTVT.

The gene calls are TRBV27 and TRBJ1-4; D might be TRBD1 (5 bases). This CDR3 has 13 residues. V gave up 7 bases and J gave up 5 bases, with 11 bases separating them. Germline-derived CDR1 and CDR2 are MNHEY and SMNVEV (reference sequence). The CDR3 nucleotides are TGTGCCAGCATGGGCAGGGCGAATGAAAAACTGTTTTTT. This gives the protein CASMGRANEKLFF. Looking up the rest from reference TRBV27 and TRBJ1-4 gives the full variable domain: EAQVTQNPRYLITVTGKKLTVTCSQNMNHEYMSWYRQDPGLGLRQIYYSMNVEVTDKGDVPEGYKVSRKEKRNFPLILESPSPNQTSLYFCASMGRANEKLFFGSGTQLSVL.

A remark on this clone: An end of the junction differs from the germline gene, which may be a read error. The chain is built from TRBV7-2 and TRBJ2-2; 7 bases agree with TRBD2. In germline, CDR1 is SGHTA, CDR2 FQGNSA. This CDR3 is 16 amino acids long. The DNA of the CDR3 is TGTGCCAGCAGCTTAGCCGGACTAGGAAGAGGTGGGGGAGCTTCCTTT. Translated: CASSLAGLGRGGGASF.

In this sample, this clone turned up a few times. The CDR3 reads CASSVGASGGARETQYF. In DNA, the CDR3 is TGTGCCAGCAGCGTAGGTGCTAGCGGGGGGGCCCGGGAGACCCAGTACTTC. The chain links TRBV9 to TRBJ2-5, with 12 positions matching TRBD2. This CDR3 has 17 amino acids. CDR1 and CDR2 from the germline V gene are SGDLS and YYNGEE. V lost 0 bases, J lost 5 bases, and 8 bases stayed unmatched.